These 28 T cell receptor beta chains share one sample of origin, sequenced in a study of vaccination and CD4 T cells after COVID-19. An Oncomine TCR Beta short-read assay was used to sequence the DNA from cultured CD4+ T cells. TCRdb re-called the PCR reads with MiXCR, one entry per CDR3 protein. In the table there are 7,500 to 9,500 distinct CDR3 sequences, under 75% of which are singletons. Described treatment: roughly 11-day PBMC culture with coronavirus spike peptide pools or control peptides (ViraFEST assay). What these receptors recognize is not known. The specimen was cultured CD4+ T cells from blood, collected after SARS-CoV-2 vaccination. These receptors originate from a human donor with COVID-19.

This sequence joins TRBV20-1 and TRBJ2-3; no clear D gene. V was cut by 0 bases and J by 2 bases, with 12 bases left in between. Germline CDR1 DFQATT, CDR2 SNEGSKA (reference sequence). The CDR3 is 15 amino acids. CDR3 sequence: CSARDLLGNTDTQYF. CDR3 DNA sequence: TGCAGTGCTAGAGATCTCCTAGGCAACACAGATACGCAGTATTTT.

The chain recombines TRBV20-1 with TRBJ2-1, with D possibly matching TRBD1 (6 bases). Trimming shortened V by 5 bases and J by 5 bases, and 10 bases separated the two germline ends. CDR3 length: 12 residues. Germline CDR1 DFQATT, CDR2 SNEGSKA (reference sequence). CDR3 DNA sequence: TGCAGTGCTGGATACAGGGACAATGAGCAGTTCTTC. Translated, it gives CSAGYRDNEQFF.

The chain is built from TRBV10-2 and TRBJ1-1, with D possibly matching TRBD1 (6 bases). Germline assignment: CDR1 WSHSY and CDR2 SAAADI. The CDR3 has 12 amino acids. V gave up 6 bases and J gave up 8 bases, with 13 bases separating them. Here the CDR3 DNA reads TGCGCCAGCAGCAGCGGACAGCCAGAAGCTTTCTTT. Residues: CASSSGQPEAFF.

The rearrangement links TRBV2 to TRBJ2-2; 10 positions match TRBD1. Germline CDR1 is SNHLY and CDR2 is FYNNEI. The CDR3 runs to 14 residues. V lost 9 bases, J lost 7 bases, and 8 bases stayed unmatched. The CDR3 loop is CASGPGQGFGELFF. In DNA form, the CDR3 reads TGTGCCAGTGGACCGGGACAGGGGTTCGGGGAGCTGTTTTTT. The whole variable domain, remainder taken from reference TRBV2 and TRBJ2-2, is EPEVTQTPSHQVTQMGQEVILRCVPISNHLYFYWYRQILGQKVEFLVSFYNNEISEKSEIFDDQFSVERPDGSNFTLKIRSTKLEDSAMYFCASGPGQGFGELFFGEGSRLTVL.

In its sample, this clonotype was seen a few times. This rearrangement joins TRBV24-1 to TRBJ1-5; TRBD1 might be the D (6 bases). The germline V gene has CDR1 KGHDR and CDR2 SFDVKD. The CDR3 has 14 residues. Between the trimmed V and J ends, which lost 4 bases and 6 bases, there was a span of 12 bases. CDR3 loop: CATSESGAGQPQHF. In DNA, the CDR3 is TGTGCCACCAGTGAGTCAGGGGCTGGTCAGCCCCAGCATTTT.

This chain uses TRBV6-1 with TRBJ1-2; D remains ambiguous. Deletions cut 6 bases from V and 2 bases from J, with 10 bases between. The CDR3 has 13 residues. Germline CDR1 and CDR2: MNHNS and SASEGT. The CDR3 reads CASSISGNYGYTF. CDR3 sequence (DNA): TGTGCCAGCAGCATAAGCGGCAACTATGGCTACACCTTC.

The chain uses TRBV27 and TRBJ2-5; 8 bases match TRBD1. J gave up 4 bases and V 5 bases, and 3 bases lay outside the gene matches. Germline loops: CDR1 MNHEY, CDR2 SMNVEV (reference sequence). This CDR3 has 13 residues. The CDR3 DNA reads as TGTGCCAGCAGTATGACAGGGGCAGAGACCCAGTACTTC. This gives the protein CASSMTGAETQYF.

V usage is TRBV24-1 and J usage is TRBJ2-7; D perhaps matches TRBD2 (6 bases). This CDR3 has 17 residues. Germline V lookup: CDR1 KGHDR, CDR2 SFDVKD. V was pared by 3 bases and J by 2 bases, with 19 bases between. CDR3 loop: CATSDPPPRGSTYEQYF. Written as DNA, the CDR3 is TGTGCCACCAGTGATCCTCCTCCCCGGGGGTCGACCTACGAGCAGTACTTC.

This clonotype occurred a few times. The rearrangement uses TRBV15 and TRBJ2-2, with 8 bases lining up with TRBD1. Germline V lookup: CDR1 LNHNV, CDR2 YYDKDF (reference sequence). CDR3 length: 15 residues. The J segment lost 0 bases and the V segment lost 9 bases, leaving 6 bases of the junction unmatched. The CDR3 DNA reads as TGTGCCACAAAACGGGACAGGACGAACACCGGGGAGCTGTTTTTT. It specifies CATKRDRTNTGELFF.

This chain uses TRBV5-3 with TRBJ1-1, with 7 bases identical to TRBD1. TRBV5-3 is placed among ORFs of uncertain function. This CDR3 region has 15 residues. The ends lost 4 bases at V and 3 bases at J; junction bases unmatched: 9. The CDR3 sequence is CARSQGTVGYTEAFF. The CDR3 DNA is TGTGCCAGAAGCCAGGGGACAGTGGGATACACTGAAGCTTTCTTT.

This chain joins TRBV19 and TRBJ2-2, with D uncertain. The germline CDR1 and CDR2 sequences are LNHDA and SQIVND (reference sequence). The CDR3 has 12 residues. V was clipped by 7 bases and J by 6 bases, with 9 bases between them. The CDR3 DNA reads TGTGCCAGTACCTTGGGTGCCGGGGAGCTGTTTTTT. Protein sequence: CASTLGAGELFF.

This clonotype has a single count. The rearrangement joins TRBV20-1 to TRBJ2-7; TRBD1 is a possible D gene (6 bases). Germline values: CDR1 DFQATT, CDR2 SNEGSKA (reference sequence). CDR3 size: 17 residues. V gave up 0 bases and J gave up 4 bases, with 22 bases separating them. The CDR3, as DNA: TGCAGTGCTAGAGATCTATCAGGGGCGGACTTCGGTTACGAGCAGTACTTC. Translating it yields CSARDLSGADFGYEQYF.

The genes are TRBV27 and TRBJ2-5, with D perhaps TRBD2 (6 bases). The germline gives CDR1 MNHEY, CDR2 SMNVEV (reference sequence). The germline V and J ends were trimmed by 6 bases and 5 bases, with 19 bases remaining between them. There are 15 residues in the CDR3. DNA of the CDR3: TGTGCCAGCAGCCTGGGGCGGGGTACTGGGGAGACCCAGTACTTC. Residues: CASSLGRGTGETQYF.

The chain has TRBV2 and TRBJ1-1; the D is unclear. This CDR3 is built from 14 residues. Germline CDR1 reads SNHLY; CDR2 reads FYNNEI. V lost 7 bases to trimming and J lost 12 bases, with 24 bases between them. The CDR3 DNA is TGTGCCAGCAACCATCCCACAGAGGCTCCTGGGACTTTCTTT. Translated: CASNHPTEAPGTFF.

This clonotype was seen more than once but under ten times. The chain links TRBV2 to TRBJ1-5; D is unresolved. This CDR3 is 14 amino acids long. Trimming removed 5 bases at V and 4 bases at J, with 12 bases between. Germline CDR1 is SNHLY and CDR2 is FYNNEI. CDR3 nucleotide sequence: TGTGCCAGCAGTATAGCCTCCGGGAATCAGCCCCAGCATTTT. This sequence encodes CASSIASGNQPQHF.

The gene calls are TRBV19 and TRBJ1-1; D gene ambiguous. Germline-derived CDR1 and CDR2 are LNHDA and SQIVND (reference sequence). CDR3 length: 14 residues. V shed 3 bases and J shed 4 bases, with 12 bases lying between them. CDR3 in DNA: TGTGCCAGTAGTATCATCCGGAGTGGCACTGAAGCTTTCTTT. Amino acids: CASSIIRSGTEAFF.

The chain recombines TRBV6-1 with TRBJ2-3, with a weak D call TRBD2 (6 bases). Per germline, CDR1 MNHNS and CDR2 SASEGT. V lost 1 base and J lost 5, with 16 bases in between. The CDR3 has 16 residues. The CDR3 region is CASSEGPAAGRDTQYF. As DNA, the CDR3 is TGTGCCAGCAGTGAAGGCCCTGCCGCCGGGAGAGATACGCAGTATTTT.

This clonotype was picked up a small number of times. The chain links TRBV19 to TRBJ1-6; 7 bases match TRBD1. The V gene end was trimmed by 7 bases and the J gene end by 8 bases; junction bases not matched to a gene: 11. The germline V gene has CDR1 LNHDA and CDR2 SQIVND (reference sequence). CDR3 length: 15 amino acids. The CDR3 here is CASKQLTGMDSPLHF. CDR3 sequence (DNA): TGTGCCAGTAAGCAGTTGACAGGGATGGATTCACCCCTCCACTTT.

J is TRBJ2-7 and V is TRBV19; weak D call: TRBD2 (5 bases). Germline assignment: CDR1 LNHDA and CDR2 SQIVND (reference sequence). Between the trimmed V and J ends, which lost 3 bases and 2 bases, there was a span of 8 bases. The CDR3 consists of 13 residues. The CDR3 loop reads CASSITSTYEQYF. CDR3 sequence (DNA): TGTGCCAGTAGTATTACTAGTACCTACGAGCAGTACTTC.

V usage is TRBV15 and J usage is TRBJ1-2; D gene unclear. Trimming shortened V by 1 base and J by 0 bases, and 9 bases separated the two germline ends. The CDR3 is 15 residues long. The V gene's germline CDR1 is LNHNV and CDR2 YYDKDF (reference sequence). CDR3 sequence: CATSRVGRTNYGYTF. CDR3 DNA sequence: TGTGCCACCAGCAGAGTTGGTAGGACTAACTATGGCTACACCTTC.

V usage is TRBV7-2 and J usage is TRBJ2-1; 10 nucleotides line up with TRBD2. CDR1 SGHTA and CDR2 FQGNSA come from the germline V gene. The length of the CDR3 is 14 residues. V was pared by 3 bases and J by 8 bases, with 4 bases of the junction left unmatched. The CDR3 sequence is CASSLALAGDEQFF. For the CDR3, the DNA is TGTGCCAGCAGCTTGGCCCTAGCGGGGGATGAGCAGTTCTTC.

The CDR3 sequence: CSALPGLVGTYEQYF. The CDR3 nucleotides read TGCAGTGCTCTACCGGGACTAGTAGGAACCTACGAGCAGTACTTC. The chain combines TRBV20-1 with TRBJ2-7; 8 bases are shared with TRBD2. CDR1 is DFQATT and CDR2 is SNEGSKA in the germline V gene (reference sequence). V dropped 5 bases and J dropped 2; count of bases not matched to a gene: 11. The length of the CDR3 is 15 residues.

The chain combines TRBV12-3 or TRBV12-4 with TRBJ1-2, with 9 bases lining up with TRBD1. The CDR3 spans 14 residues. Germline trimming cut 6 bases from V and 7 bases from J; bases unmatched to any gene: 9. Here the CDR3 DNA reads TGTGCCAGCAGCCCGGACAGGGGAAAAAGTGGCTACACCTTC. This translates into CASSPDRGKSGYTF.

This chain uses TRBV6-2 or TRBV6-3 with TRBJ1-1; D is perhaps TRBD1 (6 bases). Germline V CDR1 and CDR2: MNHEY, SVGEGT. The CDR3 consists of 14 residues. Trimming cost V 0 bases and J 4 bases, with 9 bases left between them. The CDR3 protein is CASSYSTQGTEAFF. The CDR3 nucleotides are TGTGCCAGCAGTTACTCGACACAGGGCACTGAAGCTTTCTTT.

This clonotype was seen only a few times. V and J are TRBV2 and TRBJ1-2, with 9 bases fitting TRBD1. CDR3 length: 15 amino acids. The V segment lost 4 bases and the J segment 8 bases; nucleotides outside the gene matches: 11. The germline gives CDR1 SNHLY, CDR2 FYNNEI. CDR3 in DNA: TGTGCCAGCAGTGCCACACAGGGGGCGTTGGGCGGCTACACCTTC. Residues: CASSATQGALGGYTF.

By share, this clonotype ranks as large. The chain recombines TRBV7-3 with TRBJ1-2; 8 bases are shared with TRBD1. The V segment lost 5 bases and the J segment 4 bases; nucleotides outside the gene matches: 18. Per the germline V gene, CDR1 is SGHTA and CDR2 is FQGTGA. This CDR3 contains 18 residues. CDR3 region: CASSLNPPSTGVLYGYTF. The CDR3 DNA reads TGTGCCAGCAGCCTCAACCCTCCTTCGACAGGGGTCCTCTATGGCTACACCTTC.

This clonotype is medium-sized within its sample. This chain connects TRBV20-1 to TRBJ1-6, with unresolved D. Germline-derived CDR1 and CDR2 are DFQATT and SNEGSKA (reference sequence). The V gene lost 0 bases and the J gene lost 0 bases, with 12 bases spanning the gap. This CDR3 spans 17 amino acids. The CDR3 is CSARDRTESSYNSPLHF. In nucleotides, the CDR3 is TGCAGTGCTAGAGATCGGACTGAGAGCTCCTATAATTCACCCCTCCACTTT.

There are a few counts of this clonotype. V is TRBV20-1 and J is TRBJ1-5; TRBD1 matches at 10 bases. The CDR3 is made up of 15 amino acids. Germline V gene sequence: CDR1 DFQATT, CDR2 SNEGSKA (reference sequence). V shed 3 bases, J shed 8 bases, and the junction held 10 bases outside the gene matches. The CDR3 reads CSASGHGTGVKPQHF. CDR3 nucleotide sequence: TGCAGTGCTAGCGGTCACGGGACAGGGGTGAAGCCCCAGCATTTT.